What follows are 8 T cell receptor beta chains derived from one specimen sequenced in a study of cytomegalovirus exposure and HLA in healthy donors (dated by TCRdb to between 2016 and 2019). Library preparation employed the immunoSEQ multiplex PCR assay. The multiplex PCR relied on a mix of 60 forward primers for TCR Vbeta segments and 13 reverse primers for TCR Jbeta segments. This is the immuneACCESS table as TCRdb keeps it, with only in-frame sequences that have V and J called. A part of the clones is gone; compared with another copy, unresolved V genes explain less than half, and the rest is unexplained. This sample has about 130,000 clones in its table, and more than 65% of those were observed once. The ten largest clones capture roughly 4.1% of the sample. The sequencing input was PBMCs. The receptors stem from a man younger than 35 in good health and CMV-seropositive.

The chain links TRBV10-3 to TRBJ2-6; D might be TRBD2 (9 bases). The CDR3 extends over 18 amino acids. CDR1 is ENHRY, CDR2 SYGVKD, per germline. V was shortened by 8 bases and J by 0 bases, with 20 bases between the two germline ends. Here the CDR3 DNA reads TGTGCCATCTCGCGGGGGGGACAGGAGCTCTCTGGGGCCAACGTCCTGACTTTC. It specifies CAISRGGQELSGANVLTF.

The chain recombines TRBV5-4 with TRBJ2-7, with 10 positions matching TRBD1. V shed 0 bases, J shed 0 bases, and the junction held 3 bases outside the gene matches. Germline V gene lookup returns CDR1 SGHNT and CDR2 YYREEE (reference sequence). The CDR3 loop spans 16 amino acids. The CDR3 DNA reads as TGTGCCAGCAGCTTGGGACAGGGGGCCAGCTCCTACGAGCAGTACTTC. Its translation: CASSLGQGASSYEQYF.

CDR3 sequence reads: CASRLAGGTYEQYF. CDR3 DNA: TGCGCCAGCAGACTAGCGGGAGGAACATACGAGCAGTACTTC. The chain is built from TRBV5-1 and TRBJ2-7; TRBD2 agrees at 12 bases. V was clipped by 5 bases and J by 4 bases; unmatched bases: 4. The CDR3 consists of 14 residues. The germline gives CDR1 SGHRS, CDR2 YFSETQ.

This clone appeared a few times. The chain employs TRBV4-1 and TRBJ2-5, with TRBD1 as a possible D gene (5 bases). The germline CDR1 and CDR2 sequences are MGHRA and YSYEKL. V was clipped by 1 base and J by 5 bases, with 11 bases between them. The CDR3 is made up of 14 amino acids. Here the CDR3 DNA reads TGCGCCAGCAGCCAAGGGCAGGGTGGCGAGACCCAGTACTTC. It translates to CASSQGQGGETQYF.

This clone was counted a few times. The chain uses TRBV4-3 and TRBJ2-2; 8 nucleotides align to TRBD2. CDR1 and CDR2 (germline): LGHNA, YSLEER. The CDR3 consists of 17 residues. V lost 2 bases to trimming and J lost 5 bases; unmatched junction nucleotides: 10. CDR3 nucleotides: TGCGCCAGCAGCCAAAACAAGCGGGAGTATGGGACCGGGGAGCTGTTTTTT. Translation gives CASSQNKREYGTGELFF.

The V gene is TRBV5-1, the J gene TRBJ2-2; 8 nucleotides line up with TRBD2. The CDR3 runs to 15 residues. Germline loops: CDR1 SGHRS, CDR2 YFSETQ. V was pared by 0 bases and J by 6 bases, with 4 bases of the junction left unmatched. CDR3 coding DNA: TGCGCCAGCAGCTTGGATGCTAGCGGGTCCGGGGAGCTGTTTTTT. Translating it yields CASSLDASGSGELFF.

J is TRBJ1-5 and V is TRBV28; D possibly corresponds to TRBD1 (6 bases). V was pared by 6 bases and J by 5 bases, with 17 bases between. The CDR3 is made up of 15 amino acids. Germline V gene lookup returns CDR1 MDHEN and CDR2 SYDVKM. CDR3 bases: TGTGCCAGCAGACCACGGGACATACGATATCAGCCCCAGCATTTT. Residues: CASRPRDIRYQPQHF.

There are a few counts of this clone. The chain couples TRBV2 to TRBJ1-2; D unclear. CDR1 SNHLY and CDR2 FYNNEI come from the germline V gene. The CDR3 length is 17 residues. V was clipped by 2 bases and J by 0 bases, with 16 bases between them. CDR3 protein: CASSESVGTATNYGYTF. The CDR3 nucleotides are TGTGCCAGCAGTGAATCGGTCGGAACAGCTACTAACTATGGCTACACCTTC.